Listed here are 13 T cell receptor beta chains from one sample, sequenced in a study of blood T cell repertoires in COVID-19. This table comes from immunoSEQ multiplex PCR, and its TCRdb copy is limited to in-frame clones, with some not included. Of 95,000 to 150,000 clones detected, around 81% appear once; the ten largest clones hold under 3%. Sequencing was performed on peripheral blood. These receptors were collected from a man aged 65-85 years with acute or convalescent COVID-19.

This chain connects TRBV5-8 to TRBJ1-1; 8 nucleotides align to TRBD1. From germline, CDR1 is SGHTS and CDR2 YDEGEE. Unmatched junction bases numbered 11, after V lost 4 bases and J lost 6 bases. The CDR3 extends over 15 amino acids. The CDR3 DNA is TGTGCCAGCAGCGCTCGACAGGGGAGAAGCGCTGAAGCTTTCTTT. Translating it yields CASSARQGRSAEAFF.

This chain connects TRBV6-2 or TRBV6-3 to TRBJ1-1; TRBD1 matches 7 bases. The CDR3 has 17 residues. CDR1 MNHEY and CDR2 SVGEGT come from the germline V gene. J gave up 1 base and V 4 bases, and 12 bases lay outside the gene matches. For the CDR3, the DNA is TGTGCCAGCAGTTTACCCGACAGGGATAATACGAACACTGAAGCTTTCTTT. It specifies CASSLPDRDNTNTEAFF.

This clone was observed a few times. The chain carries TRBV9 and TRBJ1-3; TRBD1 matches at 7 bases. The CDR3 spans 20 residues. The trim removed 3 bases at V and 1 base at J, leaving 19 bases unmatched. The V gene's germline CDR1 is SGDLS and CDR2 YYNGEE. The CDR3 DNA reads as TGTGCCAGCAGCGCGTCTTCCGGGACAGAAGCCAGTTTATCTGGAAACACCATATATTTT. It translates to CASSASSGTEASLSGNTIYF. Complete variable domain (other parts from reference TRBV9 and TRBJ1-3): DSGVTQTPKHLITATGQRVTLRCSPRSGDLSVYWYQQSLDQGLQFLIQYYNGEERAKGNILERFSAQQFPDLHSELNLSSLELGDSALYFCASSASSGTEASLSGNTIYFGEGSWLTVV.

The chain joins TRBV28 to TRBJ2-5; D call uncertain. The CDR3 length is 13 residues. The ends were cut back, 1 base at V and 0 bases at J, with 3 bases in the middle. The germline V gene encodes CDR1 MDHEN and CDR2 SYDVKM. CDR3 sequence: CASSLSYQETQYF. In DNA form, the CDR3 reads TGTGCCAGCAGTTTATCGTACCAAGAGACCCAGTACTTC.

CDR3 nucleotides: TGTGCCAGCAGCGTAACCACTAGCGGGGGGGAAGTTGAGCAGTTCTTC. Its protein is CASSVTTSGGEVEQFF. The chain carries TRBV9 and TRBJ2-1; 13 bases line up with TRBD2. This CDR3 spans 16 amino acids. Germline V lookup: CDR1 SGDLS, CDR2 YYNGEE. V lost 1 base to trimming and J lost 9 bases; unmatched junction nucleotides: 7.

V is TRBV11-2 and J is TRBJ2-1, with 7 bases aligning to TRBD2. The CDR3 sequence is 16 residues long. V shed 4 bases, J shed 0 bases, and the junction held 6 bases outside the gene matches. Germline CDR1 SGHAT, CDR2 FQNNGV. The DNA for the CDR3 is TGTGCCAGCAGCTCCCGTAGCGGGCGCTCCTACAATGAGCAGTTCTTC. Its protein product is CASSSRSGRSYNEQFF.

This clone was detected only once. The chain couples TRBV5-4 to TRBJ1-4; a weak D match, TRBD1 (5 bases). The CDR3 has 15 residues. V was pared by 0 bases and J by 8 bases, with 14 bases between. Germline values: CDR1 SGHNT, CDR2 YYREEE (reference sequence). This CDR3 reads CASSLASGNSEKLFF. Written as DNA, the CDR3 is TGTGCCAGCAGCTTGGCGTCAGGGAATTCGGAAAAACTGTTTTTT.

The chain employs TRBV6-1 and TRBJ2-1; a weak D match, TRBD2 (5 bases). V dropped 3 bases and J dropped 2 bases, with 17 bases sitting between them. Per germline, CDR1 MNHNS and CDR2 SASEGT. The CDR3 consists of 17 residues. CDR3 amino acids: CASSDARARGAYNEQFF. DNA for the CDR3: TGTGCCAGCAGTGACGCGCGGGCCCGAGGTGCCTACAATGAGCAGTTCTTC.

The chain links TRBV30 to TRBJ1-5; 9 nucleotides align to TRBD1. Trimming at V came to 5 bases and at J to 7 bases, leaving 3 bases not matched to a gene. Germline CDR1 and CDR2: GTSNPN and SVGIG (reference sequence). This CDR3 has 12 amino acids. The CDR3 loop is CAWSDRGQPQHF. CDR3 DNA: TGTGCCTGGTCGGACAGGGGACAGCCCCAGCATTTT.

This clone was detected a few times. V gene TRBV4-2 combines with J gene TRBJ2-2, with TRBD1 matching over 7 bases. CDR1 is LGHNA, CDR2 YNFKEQ, per germline. CDR3 size: 16 residues. The V and J ends lost 1 base and 2 bases, in that order; junction bases with no gene match: 4. The CDR3 DNA is TGTGCCAGCAGCCAAGTGTCAGGGGGAAACACCGGGGAGCTGTTTTTT. Its translation: CASSQVSGGNTGELFF.

This chain uses TRBV5-4 with TRBJ1-2, with D unresolved. Germline loops: CDR1 SGHNT, CDR2 YYREEE (reference sequence). The ends were cut back, 0 bases at V and 5 bases at J, with 14 bases in the middle. The CDR3 consists of 15 residues. The CDR3, as DNA: TGTGCCAGCAGCTTGGCAGTTGGCAGTCAGTATGGCTACACCTTC. Translation: CASSLAVGSQYGYTF.

J is TRBJ2-1 and V is TRBV6-5; TRBD2 matches at 8 bases. V trimming: 5 bases; J trimming: 8 bases; junction bases outside the gene matches: 5. The CDR3 consists of 13 residues. Germline V gives CDR1 MNHEY, CDR2 SVGAGI. CDR3 nucleotide sequence: TGTGCCAGCAGTCCCCCCGGGAGGGATGAGCAGTTCTTC. It codes for CASSPPGRDEQFF.

The chain employs TRBV9 and TRBJ2-3; TRBD2 aligns across 8 bases. The CDR3 length is 15 residues. Trimming removed 2 bases from V and 2 bases from J; junction bases left unmatched: 4. Per the germline V gene, CDR1 is SGDLS and CDR2 is YYNGEE. CDR3 DNA sequence: TGTGCCAGCAGCGTTAGCGGGGTCCACACAGATACGCAGTATTTT. Translating it yields CASSVSGVHTDTQYF.